Shown below are 12 T cell receptor beta chains from a single sample sequenced in a study of blood T cells in healthy people across ages. Through a sample-barcoded 5' primer and a J-beta primer mix, a second PCR was run for roughly 6 to 11 cycles. Via MiXCR, TCRdb re-called the 5' RACE reads, giving one row per CDR3 protein. The table has some 890,000 distinct CDR3 sequences, under 35% seen once; the top ten hold around 9.6%. These data were also reused for a study on T cells of mothers and their children.

The specimen sequenced was blood. Receptors originate from a woman between 40 and 50 years old in good health.

V usage is TRBV7-3 and J usage is TRBJ1-2, with TRBD1 matching over 9 bases. The CDR3 length is 13 residues. The V gene's germline CDR1 is SGHTA and CDR2 FQGTGA. The J segment lost 5 bases and the V segment lost 5 bases, leaving 3 bases of the junction unmatched. The CDR3 region has the DNA TGTGCCAGCAGCGAGACAGGGGGTTATGGCTACACCTTC. Translating it yields CASSETGGYGYTF.

On this clonotype itself: The junction does not match germline at one end; this may be a read error. This sequence joins TRBV7-2 and TRBJ1-1; no clear D gene. CDR3 size: 12 residues. Germline-derived CDR1 and CDR2 are SGHTA and FQGNSA. The CDR3 is CVSSYGSGKAFF. In DNA form, the CDR3 reads TGTGTCAGCAGCTACGGCAGCGGGAAAGCTTTCTTT.

The V and J genes are TRBV7-2 and TRBJ2-2; the D call may be TRBD1 or TRBD2 (5 bases each). Germline lookup yields CDR1 SGHTA and CDR2 FQGNSA. The CDR3 loop spans 16 amino acids. Trimming left V 5 bases short and J 5 bases short, with 18 bases between. CDR3: CASSPRLGRETGELFF. The CDR3 coding sequence is TGTGCCAGCAGCCCCCGCCTAGGCAGGGAGACCGGGGAGCTGTTTTTT.

This clonotype was counted once. The chain is built from TRBV9 and TRBJ2-7; D remains unclear. Germline assignment: CDR1 SGDLS and CDR2 YYNGEE. The CDR3 is 12 amino acids. The V end was cut by 4 bases, the J end by 10 bases, with 15 bases between. The CDR3 protein is CASSSSGDTQYF. CDR3 DNA: TGTGCCAGCAGCTCCTCGGGTGATACCCAGTACTTC. The full variable domain, its missing parts supplied by reference TRBV9 and TRBJ2-7, is DSGVTQTPKHLITATGQRVTLRCSPRSGDLSVYWYQQSLDQGLQFLIQYYNGEERAKGNILERFSAQQFPDLHSELNLSSLELGDSALYFCASSSSGDTQYFGPGTRLTVT.

This clonotype was seen more than once but under ten times. CDR3 nucleotides: TGCGCCAGCAGCCTCGAAATGGGGGGGCGGAATGAGCAGTTCTTC. It yields the protein CASSLEMGGRNEQFF. V is TRBV5-1 and J is TRBJ2-1, with TRBD2 as a possible D gene (7 bases). V lost 4 bases and J lost 7, with 18 bases in between. The germline CDR1 and CDR2 sequences are SGHRS and YFSETQ. The CDR3 sequence is 15 residues long.

Turning to this clonotype: A much more abundant neighbour one base away suggests this may be a read error. Here the CDR3 reads CSVDPGEEPQYF. As DNA, the CDR3 is TGCAGCGTTGATCCAGGGGAAGAGCCCCAGTACTTC. This sequence joins TRBV29-1 and TRBJ2-5, with a weak D call TRBD1 (6 bases). The germline CDR1 and CDR2 sequences are SQVTM and ANQGSEA. The CDR3 runs to 12 residues.

A word on this clonotype: A single base separates this from a much larger clone, so it may be a read error. The chain recombines TRBV7-2 with TRBJ2-4; D is perhaps TRBD1 or TRBD2 (5 bases each). CDR1 and CDR2 from the germline V gene are SGHTA and FQGNSA. The CDR3 loop spans 13 amino acids. The CDR3 here is CAGSLVARDLQYF. In nucleotides, the CDR3 is TGTGCCGGCAGCTTAGTGGCCCGGGACCTTCAGTACTTC.

The V call is TRBV20-1, the J call TRBJ2-3; D remains ambiguous. Germline lookup yields CDR1 DFQATT and CDR2 SNEGSKA (reference sequence). The length of the CDR3 is 12 residues. V was cut by 7 bases and J by 6 bases, with 14 bases left in between. CDR3 DNA: TGCAGTGGTCGTGGTGGTGGGGATACGCAGTATTTT. This sequence encodes CSGRGGGDTQYF.

This clonotype was seen more than once but under ten times. CDR3 protein: CATQLWDRGYEQYF. For the CDR3, the DNA is TGTGCCACCCAGCTCTGGGACAGGGGCTACGAGCAGTACTTC. V gene TRBV28 combines with J gene TRBJ2-7; 10 bases are shared with TRBD1. V gave up 10 bases and J gave up 3 bases; unmatched junction bases: 9. CDR3 size: 14 residues. Per the germline V gene, CDR1 is MDHEN and CDR2 is SYDVKM.

CDR3: CSVTGTGGRGETQYF. The CDR3 nucleotides are TGCAGCGTTACCGGGACAGGGGGCCGGGGAGAGACCCAGTACTTC. The rearrangement joins TRBV29-1 to TRBJ2-5; 12 bases match TRBD1. Germline CDR1 and CDR2: SQVTM and ANQGSEA. V lost 5 bases to trimming and J lost 4 bases; unmatched junction nucleotides: 8. The CDR3 totals 15 residues.

The rearrangement joins TRBV12-3 or TRBV12-4 to TRBJ1-5; tentative D call: TRBD1 (5 bases). The CDR3 loop spans 16 amino acids. Trimming removed 6 bases at V and 0 bases at J, with 15 bases between. The CDR3 spells CASSPLGGDSNQPQHF. CDR3 coding DNA: TGTGCCAGCAGCCCGTTGGGAGGGGATAGCAATCAGCCCCAGCATTTT.

This clonotype was seen ten or more times. Compared with germline, one end of the junction differs, possibly owing to a read error. The chain recombines TRBV7-2 with TRBJ2-3; D is unclear. The germline CDR1 and CDR2 sequences are SGHTA and FQGNSA. The CDR3 loop spans 13 amino acids. CDR3: CASSLAGTNTQYF. DNA of the CDR3: TGTGCCAGCAGCTTAGCAGGCACAAATACGCAGTATTTT.